One sample yielded the 29 T cell receptor beta chains listed below, sequenced in a study of blood T cell repertoires in COVID-19. Profiling relied on immunoSEQ multiplex PCR, and the TCRdb table lists in-frame clones only, not all of them. The sample lists around 370,000 clones, about 88% occurring once. Specimen: peripheral blood. All receptors come from a woman in her 70s with COVID-19, enrolled during active disease.

The chain couples TRBV30 to TRBJ1-2, with TRBD1 identical over 8 bases. The germline V gene has CDR1 GTSNPN and CDR2 SVGIG (reference sequence). The CDR3 is 14 amino acids. V lost 1 base, J lost 4 bases, and 5 bases stayed unmatched. The CDR3 spells CAWSGRQGLYGYTF. As DNA, the CDR3 is TGTGCCTGGAGTGGCCGACAGGGGCTCTATGGCTACACCTTC.

The chain employs TRBV6-1 and TRBJ1-6; 7 positions agree with TRBD1. V lost 3 bases to trimming and J lost 0 bases; unmatched junction nucleotides: 5. This CDR3 comprises 17 residues. The germline V gene encodes CDR1 MNHNS and CDR2 SASEGT. CDR3 residues: CASSDWGQSSYNSPLHF. The CDR3 DNA reads TGTGCCAGCAGTGATTGGGGACAGTCCTCCTATAATTCACCCCTCCACTTT.

This clone was detected only once. This chain uses TRBV10-3 with TRBJ2-3, with 7 bases aligning to TRBD2. Germline CDR1 reads ENHRY; CDR2 reads SYGVKD. Trimming cost V 2 bases and J 0 bases; bases outside gene matches: 5. CDR3 length: 16 residues. The chain's CDR3 is CAISEGGLTSTDTQYF. The CDR3 DNA is TGTGCCATCAGTGAGGGGGGACTAACTAGCACAGATACGCAGTATTTT.

CDR3 in amino acids: CASSEWGAGELFF. CDR3 bases: TGTGCCAGCAGTGAGTGGGGAGCCGGGGAGCTGTTTTTT. The J gene is TRBJ2-2, the V gene TRBV25-1, with TRBD2 as a possible D gene (5 bases). The CDR3 covers 13 residues. The V gene's germline CDR1 is MGHDK and CDR2 SYGVNS. V was cut by 3 bases and J by 6 bases, with 8 bases left in between.

This clone has only one observation. The rearrangement links TRBV3-1 (or the pseudogene TRBV3-2) to TRBJ1-1; TRBD1 agrees at 10 bases. The J segment lost 5 bases and the V segment lost 4 bases, leaving 10 bases of the junction unmatched. The CDR3 spans 16 residues. In germline, CDR1 is LGHDT, CDR2 YNNKEL (reference sequence). CDR3 coding DNA: TGTGCCAGCAGCCCCTATAGAGGACAGGGGGAAACTGAAGCTTTCTTT. Its protein is CASSPYRGQGETEAFF.

The chain combines TRBV28 with TRBJ2-7, with TRBD2 identical over 7 bases. The CDR3 is 14 residues long. The V gene end was trimmed by 7 bases and the J gene end by 2 bases; junction bases not matched to a gene: 8. Per the germline V gene, CDR1 is MDHEN and CDR2 is SYDVKM. DNA of the CDR3: TGTGCCAGCATTAAAACAAGCGGGGCCTACGAGCAGTACTTC. It codes for CASIKTSGAYEQYF.

The chain employs TRBV7-2 and TRBJ1-2; D ambiguous. The CDR3 consists of 16 residues. V was trimmed by 4 bases and J by 2 bases, leaving 17 bases between them. Looked up from germline, CDR1 is SGHTA and CDR2 is FQGNSA. The CDR3 sequence: CASSSALWASNYGYTF. CDR3 in DNA: TGTGCCAGCAGCTCCGCCCTCTGGGCCTCAAACTATGGCTACACCTTC.

V is TRBV21-1 and J is TRBJ1-2; TRBD1, as called in the table, went unchecked against the DNA. TRBV21-1 is reported as a pseudogene. This CDR3 spans 13 amino acids. The CDR3 coding sequence is TGTGCCAGCAGCAAAGAGACAGGGTATGGCTACACCTTC. Its translation: CASSKETGYGYTF.

The chain joins TRBV12-3 or TRBV12-4 to TRBJ1-2; D gene ambiguous. The CDR3 totals 12 residues. The ends were cut back, 4 bases at V and 8 bases at J, with 11 bases in the middle. The chain's CDR3 is CASSYAQSGYTF. The CDR3 DNA sequence: TGTGCCAGCAGTTACGCTCAGTCAGGCTACACCTTC.

This chain joins TRBV27 and TRBJ1-2; D unresolved. CDR1 and CDR2 from the germline V gene are MNHEY and SMNVEV (reference sequence). Deletions cut 0 bases from V and 5 bases from J, with 10 bases between. There are 14 residues in the CDR3. CDR3 bases: TGTGCCAGCAGTTTATCCGGGATCTCTTATGGCTACACCTTC. Its translation is CASSLSGISYGYTF.

The chain links TRBV18 to TRBJ1-4, with a possible D match to TRBD1 (6 bases). There are 16 residues in the CDR3. Between the trimmed V and J ends, which lost 5 bases and 0 bases, there was a span of 13 bases. CDR1 KGHSH and CDR2 LQKENI come from the germline V gene. CDR3 residues: CASSYGQIATNEKLFF. CDR3 DNA sequence: TGTGCCAGCTCATATGGACAGATTGCAACTAATGAAAAACTGTTTTTT.

The sample holds a few counts of this clone. The chain links TRBV12-3 or TRBV12-4 to TRBJ2-1; D is perhaps TRBD1 (5 bases). The ends were cut back, 3 bases at V and 5 bases at J, with 8 bases in the middle. The CDR3 consists of 13 residues. In DNA form, the CDR3 reads TGTGCCAGCAGTTTTCCAGGGAACAATGAGCAGTTCTTC. The encoded protein is CASSFPGNNEQFF.

V is TRBV2 and J is TRBJ1-4; D not resolved. This CDR3 is 14 amino acids long. V lost 3 bases and J 4 bases, leaving 9 bases between the germline ends. The germline V gene encodes CDR1 SNHLY and CDR2 FYNNEI. In DNA form, the CDR3 reads TGTGCCAGCAGTGAGAAGAGGTTTAATGAAAAACTGTTTTTT. Its translation: CASSEKRFNEKLFF. Supplemented by reference TRBV2 and TRBJ1-4, the full variable domain reads EPEVTQTPSHQVTQMGQEVILRCVPISNHLYFYWYRQILGQKVEFLVSFYNNEISEKSEIFDDQFSVERPDGSNFTLKIRSTKLEDSAMYFCASSEKRFNEKLFFGSGTQLSVL.

The chain links TRBV10-3 to TRBJ1-6; tentative D call: TRBD1 (6 bases). This CDR3 has 14 amino acids. V lost 3 bases, J lost 8 bases, and 11 bases lay in between. Germline CDR1 reads ENHRY; CDR2 reads SYGVKD. Written as DNA, the CDR3 is TGTGCCATCAGTGATAGTTGGACAGATTCACCCCTCCACTTT. Translating gives CAISDSWTDSPLHF.

The chain joins TRBV28 to TRBJ2-2; D gene ambiguous. Trimming shortened V by 5 bases and J by 7 bases, and 8 bases separated the two germline ends. Germline V gene sequence: CDR1 MDHEN, CDR2 SYDVKM. This CDR3 is built from 12 residues. The CDR3 DNA follows: TGTGCCAGCAGTCCGGTCGGCGGGGAGCTGTTTTTT. This translates into CASSPVGGELFF.

The chain uses TRBV7-9 and TRBJ1-5; TRBD1 is a possible D gene (6 bases). V dropped 11 bases and J dropped 3 bases, with 17 bases sitting between them. Germline CDR1 and CDR2: SEHNR and FQNEAQ (reference sequence). The CDR3 covers 14 residues. This CDR3 reads CAGTAGGDNQPQHF. DNA of the CDR3: TGTGCCGGGACCGCGGGGGGCGACAATCAGCCCCAGCATTTT.

The chain has TRBV19 and TRBJ2-1, with 16 nucleotides matching TRBD2. Germline assignment: CDR1 LNHDA and CDR2 SQIVND (reference sequence). With 2 bases clipped from V and 2 bases from J, the junction kept 6 bases outside the gene matches. The CDR3 totals 19 residues. The CDR3 DNA is TGTGCCAGTAGTATAACTGGGACTAGCGGGGGGGGAGCCTACAATGAGCAGTTCTTC. Protein: CASSITGTSGGGAYNEQFF. Combining the CDR3 with reference TRBV19 and TRBJ2-1 gives the whole variable domain DGGITQSPKYLFRKEGQNVTLSCEQNLNHDAMYWYRQDPGQGLRLIYYSQIVNDFQKGDIAEGYSVSREKKESFPLTVTSAQKNPTAFYLCASSITGTSGGGAYNEQFFGPGTRLTVL.

The table lists this clone with a count of one. The rearrangement uses TRBV5-5 and TRBJ1-5, with D possibly being TRBD1 (5 bases). This CDR3 has 13 residues. V gave up 3 bases and J gave up 4 bases, with 8 bases separating them. Germline V CDR1 and CDR2: SGHKS, YYEKEE (reference sequence). The CDR3 DNA reads TGTGCCAGCAGCTCCGGGGGTAATCAGCCCCAGCATTTT. This translates into CASSSGGNQPQHF. Looking up the rest from reference TRBV5-5 and TRBJ1-5 gives the full variable domain: DAGVTQSPTHLIKTRGQQVTLRCSPISGHKSVSWYQQVLGQGPQFIFQYYEKEERGRGNFPDRFSARQFPNYSSELNVNALLLGDSALYLCASSSGGNQPQHFGDGTRLSIL.

V is TRBV2 and J is TRBJ1-3; possible D gene TRBD1, 6 bases. V lost 6 bases and J lost 1, with 10 bases in between. The germline V gene encodes CDR1 SNHLY and CDR2 FYNNEI. The CDR3 contains 14 residues. The CDR3 nucleotides are TGTGCCAGCAGCCTACAGGGTTCTGGAAACACCATATATTTT. Translating gives CASSLQGSGNTIYF.

V gene TRBV24-1 combines with J gene TRBJ2-3; possible D gene TRBD2, 6 bases. From germline, CDR1 is KGHDR and CDR2 SFDVKD. The CDR3 contains 18 residues. Trimming left V 2 bases short and J 0 bases short, with 17 bases between. The CDR3 region has the DNA TGTGCCACCAGTGATTGGGGAGGCCCGGGGTTTAGCACAGATACGCAGTATTTT. This encodes CATSDWGGPGFSTDTQYF.

The chain recombines TRBV12-3 or TRBV12-4 with TRBJ1-2, with D uncertain. The CDR3 runs to 11 residues. Trimming removed 6 bases at V and 5 bases at J, with 7 bases between. This CDR3 is CASSPGYGYTF. The CDR3 coding sequence is TGTGCCAGCAGCCCAGGTTATGGCTACACCTTC.

This clone appeared a single time. The V and J genes are TRBV18 and TRBJ1-3; no definite D call. The CDR3 extends over 15 amino acids. Trimming left V 1 base short and J 0 bases short, with 7 bases between. Germline CDR1 reads KGHSH; CDR2 reads LQKENI. CDR3 bases: TGTGCCAGCTCACCACGGAGAGACTCTGGAAACACCATATATTTT. Translated: CASSPRRDSGNTIYF.

This chain connects TRBV10-2 to TRBJ1-4; D not resolved. CDR1 and CDR2 from the germline V gene are WSHSY and SAAADI. The ends were cut back, 3 bases at V and 4 bases at J, with 6 bases in the middle. The CDR3 is made up of 13 amino acids. CDR3 in DNA: TGCGCCAGCAGTGACGGGAATAATGAAAAACTGTTTTTT. This translates into CASSDGNNEKLFF.

In its sample, this clone was seen once. This rearrangement joins TRBV13 to TRBJ2-5; 7 positions match TRBD1. V shed 5 bases and J 4 bases; nucleotides not matched to a gene: 7. Germline assignment: CDR1 PRHDT and CDR2 FYEKMQ (reference sequence). The length of the CDR3 is 14 residues. CDR3 amino acids: CASSRRGMSETQYF. For the CDR3, the DNA is TGTGCCAGCAGCCGCAGGGGGATGTCAGAGACCCAGTACTTC.

This clone appeared a single time. The V and J genes are TRBV5-1 and TRBJ1-1, with 7 bases identical to TRBD1. CDR3 length: 18 residues. V dropped 4 bases and J dropped 3; count of bases not matched to a gene: 18. Germline V lookup: CDR1 SGHRS, CDR2 YFSETQ. CDR3 sequence: CASSRNPQGRNLDTEAFF. The CDR3 bases are TGCGCCAGCAGCCGAAATCCACAGGGGAGAAACCTGGACACTGAAGCTTTCTTT.

The CDR3 nucleotides are TGCAGCGTTGAAGGCGGCGGCAGGAGGAGCGCTTTCTTT. It codes for CSVEGGGRRSAFF. The chain carries TRBV29-1 and TRBJ1-1; D is uncertain. Trimming took 1 base from V and 11 from J, leaving 17 bases between them. This CDR3 comprises 13 residues. Germline V gene data show CDR1 as SQVTM and CDR2 as ANQGSEA.

The rearrangement links TRBV11-1 to TRBJ2-7, with 8 bases matching TRBD1. The CDR3 totals 15 residues. Trimming cost V 2 bases and J 2 bases; bases outside gene matches: 5. Germline loops: CDR1 SGHAT, CDR2 FQDESV (reference sequence). The CDR3 region has the DNA TGTGCCAGCAGCTTATCCGGGACAGGAGCCTACGAGCAGTACTTC. Amino acid sequence: CASSLSGTGAYEQYF.

The rearrangement uses TRBV10-2 and TRBJ2-4; D is perhaps TRBD1 (6 bases). The CDR3 contains 12 residues. Germline CDR1 WSHSY, CDR2 SAAADI. Trimming took 8 bases from V and 2 from J, leaving 7 bases between them. For the CDR3, the DNA is TGCGCCAGCCGGGACACCAAAAACATTCAGTACTTC. Protein: CASRDTKNIQYF.

J is TRBJ1-2 and V is TRBV5-4; tentative D call: TRBD1 (5 bases). CDR3 length: 13 amino acids. The V gene lost 1 base and the J gene lost 7 bases, with 11 bases spanning the gap. Germline V gene lookup returns CDR1 SGHNT and CDR2 YYREEE (reference sequence). The CDR3 DNA reads as TGTGCCAGCAGCTTGTCGGGTCAGGGTGGCTACACCTTC. Protein: CASSLSGQGGYTF.